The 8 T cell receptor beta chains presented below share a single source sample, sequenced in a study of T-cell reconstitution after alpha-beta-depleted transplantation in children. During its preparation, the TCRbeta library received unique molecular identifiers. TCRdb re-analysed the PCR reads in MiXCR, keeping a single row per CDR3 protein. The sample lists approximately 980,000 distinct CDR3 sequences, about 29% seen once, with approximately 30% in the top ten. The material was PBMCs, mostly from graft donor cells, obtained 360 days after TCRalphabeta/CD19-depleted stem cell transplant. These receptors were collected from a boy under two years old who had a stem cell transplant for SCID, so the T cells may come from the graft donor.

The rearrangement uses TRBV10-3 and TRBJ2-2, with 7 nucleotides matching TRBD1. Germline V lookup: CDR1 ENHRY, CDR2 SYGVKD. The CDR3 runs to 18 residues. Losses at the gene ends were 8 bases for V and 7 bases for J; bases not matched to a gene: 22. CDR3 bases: TGTGCCATCGGGTTCCGTACTACAGGGGAAATTGAGGTCGGGGAGCTGTTTTTT. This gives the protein CAIGFRTTGEIEVGELFF.

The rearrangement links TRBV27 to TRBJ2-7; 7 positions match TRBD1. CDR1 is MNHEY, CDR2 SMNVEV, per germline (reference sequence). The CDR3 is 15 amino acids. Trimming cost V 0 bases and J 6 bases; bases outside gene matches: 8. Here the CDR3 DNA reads TGTGCCAGCAGTTTATCGCCCAGGGGGATCGCCGAGCAGTACTTC. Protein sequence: CASSLSPRGIAEQYF.

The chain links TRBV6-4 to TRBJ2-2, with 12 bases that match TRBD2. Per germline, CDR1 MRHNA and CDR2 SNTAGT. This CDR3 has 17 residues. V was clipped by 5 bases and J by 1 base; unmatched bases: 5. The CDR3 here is CASSPTSGGRNTGELFF. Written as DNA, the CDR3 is TGTGCCAGCAGTCCGACTAGCGGGGGCCGGAACACCGGGGAGCTGTTTTTT.

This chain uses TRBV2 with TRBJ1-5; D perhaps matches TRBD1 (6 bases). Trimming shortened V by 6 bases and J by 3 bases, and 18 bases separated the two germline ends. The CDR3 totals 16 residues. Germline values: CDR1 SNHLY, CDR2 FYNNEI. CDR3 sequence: CASSTGGLRDNQPQHF. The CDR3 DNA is TGTGCCAGCAGCACGGGGGGCTTGAGGGACAATCAGCCCCAGCATTTT.

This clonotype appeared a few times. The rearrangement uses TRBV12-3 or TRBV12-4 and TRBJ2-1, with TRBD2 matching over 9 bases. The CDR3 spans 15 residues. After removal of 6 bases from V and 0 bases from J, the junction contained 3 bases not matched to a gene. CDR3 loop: CASRDSGGSYNEQFF. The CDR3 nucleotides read TGTGCCAGCAGGGATAGCGGGGGCTCCTACAATGAGCAGTTCTTC.

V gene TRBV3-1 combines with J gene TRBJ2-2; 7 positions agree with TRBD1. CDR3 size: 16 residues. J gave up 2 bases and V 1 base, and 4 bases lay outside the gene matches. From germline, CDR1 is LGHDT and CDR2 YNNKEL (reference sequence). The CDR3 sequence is CASSQATGRNTGELFF. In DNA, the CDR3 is TGTGCCAGCAGCCAAGCGACAGGGAGAAACACCGGGGAGCTGTTTTTT.

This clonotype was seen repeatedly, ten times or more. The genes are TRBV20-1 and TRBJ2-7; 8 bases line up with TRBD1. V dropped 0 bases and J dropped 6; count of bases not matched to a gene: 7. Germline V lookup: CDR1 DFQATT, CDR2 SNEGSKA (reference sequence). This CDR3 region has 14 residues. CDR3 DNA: TGCAGTGCTAGAGATCCTGGACAGGGATTCGAGCAGTACTTC. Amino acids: CSARDPGQGFEQYF.

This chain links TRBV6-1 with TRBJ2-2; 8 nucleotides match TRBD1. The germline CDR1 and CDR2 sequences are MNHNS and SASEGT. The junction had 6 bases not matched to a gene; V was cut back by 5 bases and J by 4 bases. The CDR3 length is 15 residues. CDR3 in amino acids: CASSPDRAGTGELFF. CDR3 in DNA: TGTGCCAGCAGTCCGGACAGGGCGGGCACCGGGGAGCTGTTTTTT.